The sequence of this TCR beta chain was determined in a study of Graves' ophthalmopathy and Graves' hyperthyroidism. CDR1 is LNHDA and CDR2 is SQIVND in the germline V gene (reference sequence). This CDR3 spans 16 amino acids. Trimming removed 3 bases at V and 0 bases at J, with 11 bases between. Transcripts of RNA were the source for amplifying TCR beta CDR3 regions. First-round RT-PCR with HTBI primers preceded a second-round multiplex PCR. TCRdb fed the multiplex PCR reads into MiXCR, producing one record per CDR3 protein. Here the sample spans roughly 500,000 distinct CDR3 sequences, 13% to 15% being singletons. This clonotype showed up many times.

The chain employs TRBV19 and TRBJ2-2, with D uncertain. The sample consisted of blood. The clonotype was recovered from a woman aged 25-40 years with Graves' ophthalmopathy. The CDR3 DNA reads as TGTGCCAGTAGTATGCCCCGGGCCACGAACACCGGGGAGCTGTTTTTT. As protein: CASSMPRATNTGELFF. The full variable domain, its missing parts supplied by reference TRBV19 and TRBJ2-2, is DGGITQSPKYLFRKEGQNVTLSCEQNLNHDAMYWYRQDPGQGLRLIYYSQIVNDFQKGDIAEGYSVSREKKESFPLTVTSAQKNPTAFYLCASSMPRATNTGELFFGEGSRLTVL.